This TCR beta chain was observed in a study of regulatory T cells in long-lasting Graves disease. In the study overall: Persistent cases took antithyroid drugs over 5 years and stayed TSH receptor antibody positive.

As to time point: persistent/refractory GD, antithyroid drugs over 5 years with positive TRAb. Isolated PBMC RNA provided the starting material for the TCR library. Graves' disease diagnosis used American Thyroid Association guidelines. In Xi'an, China, an endocrinology department was the source of patients. CDR3 length equals 14 residues. The V segment lost 3 bases and the J segment 5 bases; nucleotides outside the gene matches: 2. The germline CDR1 and CDR2 sequences are LGHNA and YNFKEQ. Investigators prepared the TCR beta libraries by applying iRepertoire HTBI primers and Arm-PCR of CDR3 regions. TCRdb recomputed calls from the multiplex PCR reads with MiXCR, one row per CDR3 protein. The data show about 430,000 distinct CDR3 sequences, with 21% seen just once and approximately 15% held by the top ten. This clonotype was counted ten times or more.

This TCR derives from a female donor with Graves disease. This chain links TRBV4-2 with TRBJ2-5, with 11 bases identical to TRBD2. The sample here was peripheral blood mononuclear cells (PBMCs), taken when the disease was refractory, from a patient treated with antithyroid drugs. CDR3 in DNA: TGTGCCAGCAGCCATACTAGCGGGAGTGAGACCCAGTACTTC. Residues: CASSHTSGSETQYF.